The clone carrying this TCR beta chain has just a few counts. The target antigen is unknown. Reverse transcribing all isolated RNA meant expressed TCRB transcripts were sequenced. TCRdb's copy holds only in-frame clones and misses some; the assay was immunoSEQ multiplex PCR. The top ten clones hold about 0.01% of a sample with hundreds of thousands of clones, around an eighth of them seen once. Staining for CD45RO/CCR7/CD25/CD127/CD95/CD27 allowed sorting of CD4+ naive, central memory, regulatory and stem cell-like memory cells. This record belongs to a study of beta chain features in type 1 diabetes. Regarding the study as a whole: For Type 1 diabetes patients, all four CD4+ subsets carried TCRB CDR3s that were moderately but significantly shorter.

The germline CDR1 and CDR2 sequences are LNHDA and SQIVND (reference sequence). Trimming at V came to 7 bases and at J to 5 bases, leaving 12 bases not matched to a gene. The CDR3 runs to 16 residues. J is TRBJ2-1 and V is TRBV19; 9 bases are shared with TRBD1. Material for sequencing was naive CD4+ T cells from blood. The TCR was taken from a woman between 18 and 29 years old with type 1 diabetes. CDR3 region: CASTWTGVPSNNEQFF. CDR3 DNA: TGTGCCAGTACCTGGACAGGGGTTCCCTCTAACAATGAGCAGTTCTTC.